The 23 T cell receptor beta chains reported below all come from one sample, sequenced in a study of read filtering for tumor transcriptome and immune sequencing. From 300 to 450 ng of RNA, a library with molecular barcoded alpha/delta and beta/gamma adaptors was made. TCRdb processed the reads anew with MiXCR; each CDR3 protein has one entry. This table holds approximately 43,000 distinct CDR3 sequences, about an eighth found once. The material sequenced was a population of CD138-negative cells sorted from bone marrow. These receptors all come from a donor aged 40 or over with multiple myeloma.

This clonotype was recorded many times. The rearrangement links TRBV13 to TRBJ2-5, with unresolved D. The CDR3 loop spans 15 amino acids. V dropped 1 base and J dropped 2 bases, with 11 bases sitting between them. CDR1 PRHDT and CDR2 FYEKMQ come from the germline V gene (reference sequence). The chain's CDR3 is CASSLEGQVQETQYF. CDR3 sequence (DNA): TGTGCCAGCAGCTTAGAAGGCCAGGTTCAAGAGACCCAGTACTTC.

This clonotype was detected many times. The rearrangement uses TRBV20-1 and TRBJ2-7; tentatively, D is TRBD2 (8 bases). V was clipped by 4 bases and J by 2 bases, with 27 bases between them. The germline V gene encodes CDR1 DFQATT and CDR2 SNEGSKA (reference sequence). This CDR3 spans 18 amino acids. In nucleotides, the CDR3 is TGCAGTGCTAAGACCGCGGGAGGCCAACAGACAGGGCCCTACGAGCAGTACTTC. It is translated as CSAKTAGGQQTGPYEQYF.

This clonotype has more than one count but fewer than ten. CDR3 sequence: CASSLAFRSYEQYF. CDR3 nucleotides: TGTGCCAGCAGCTTAGCGTTTAGGTCCTACGAGCAGTACTTC. The chain employs TRBV7-2 and TRBJ2-7; unclear D gene. In germline, CDR1 is SGHTA, CDR2 FQGNSA. V lost 0 bases to trimming and J lost 1 base, with 7 bases between them. This CDR3 contains 14 residues.

This clonotype has a count of ten or more. This chain connects TRBV6-2 or TRBV6-3 to TRBJ2-2; no definite D call. The germline V and J ends were trimmed by 2 bases and 6 bases, with 10 bases remaining between them. Germline V CDR1 and CDR2: MNHEY, SVGEGT. The CDR3 is made up of 14 amino acids. Here the CDR3 DNA reads TGTGCCAGCAGTTACCGGATGTCTCCCGGGGAGCTGTTTTTT. Protein product: CASSYRMSPGELFF.

In its sample, this clonotype was seen a few times. V is TRBV5-1 and J is TRBJ1-2; 7 bases align to TRBD1. Germline V gene sequence: CDR1 SGHRS, CDR2 YFSETQ. The junction had 5 bases not matched to a gene; V was cut back by 0 bases and J by 6 bases. CDR3 length: 14 residues. DNA for the CDR3: TGCGCCAGCAGCTTGGAGACAGGGATGGATGGCTACACCTTC. This sequence encodes CASSLETGMDGYTF.

With respect to this clonotype: This may stem from a read error, because a much larger clone lies one nucleotide away. The chain has TRBV7-2 and TRBJ2-2; D is uncertain. This CDR3 has 11 residues. Trimming stripped 4 bases from V and 7 bases from J, with 4 bases between. Germline lookup yields CDR1 SGHTA and CDR2 FQGNSA. The CDR3: CASSSFGELFF. CDR3 nucleotide sequence: TGTGCCAGCAGCTCATTCGGGGAGCTGTTTTTT.

The table lists this clonotype with many counts. The V gene is TRBV7-2, the J gene TRBJ1-1, with no clear D. V lost 5 bases, J lost 1 base, and 8 bases lay in between. The length of the CDR3 is 13 residues. Germline V gene lookup returns CDR1 SGHTA and CDR2 FQGNSA. Written as DNA, the CDR3 is TGTGCCAGCAGCAATACACAGAACACTGAAGCTTTCTTT. It codes for CASSNTQNTEAFF.

This clonotype was observed many times. This sequence joins TRBV5-1 and TRBJ1-1; no clear D gene. This CDR3 has 14 amino acids. V was trimmed by 0 bases and J by 1 base, leaving 7 bases between them. Per the germline V gene, CDR1 is SGHRS and CDR2 is YFSETQ. The CDR3 DNA sequence: TGCGCCAGCAGCTTGGAAGGGTCGAACACTGAAGCTTTCTTT. This sequence encodes CASSLEGSNTEAFF. Drawing the rest from reference TRBV5-1 and TRBJ1-1, the complete variable domain is KAGVTQTPRYLIKTRGQQVTLSCSPISGHRSVSWYQQTPGQGLQFLFEYFSETQRNKGNFPGRFSGRQFSNSRSEMNVSTLELGDSALYLCASSLEGSNTEAFFGQGTRLTVV.

This clonotype has a count of ten or more. Lacking the conserved final phenylalanine or tryptophan, this CDR3 likely reflects a read error. The DNA is left out, because the CDR3 cannot be placed on it with certainty; the CDR3 is given as TCRdb lists it. The rearrangement joins TRBV2 to TRBJ2-1; the table's D gene call, TRBD2, was not cross checked with the DNA. The germline CDR1 and CDR2 sequences are SNHLY and FYNNEI. With termini counted, the CDR3 has 11 amino acids. The CDR3 protein is CASSEAYPTSL.

This clonotype was found many times. The genes are TRBV20-1 and TRBJ2-7, with TRBD2 matching 9 bases. V gave up 0 bases and J gave up 4 bases; unmatched junction bases: 10. Germline V gene data show CDR1 as DFQATT and CDR2 as SNEGSKA (reference sequence). The CDR3 spans 16 residues. The CDR3 protein is CSARDPRTAGGYEQYF. CDR3 bases: TGCAGTGCTAGAGATCCGCGGACGGCGGGAGGGTACGAGCAGTACTTC.

Points on this clonotype: A read error may explain this, as a much larger clone is one base away. The gene calls are TRBV20-1 and TRBJ2-7, with TRBD2 matching over 10 bases. V lost 0 bases to trimming and J lost 6 bases; unmatched junction nucleotides: 8. CDR3 size: 15 residues. Looked up from germline, CDR1 is DFQATT and CDR2 is SNEGSKA (reference sequence). The CDR3 sequence: CSARDSLAGAIEQYF. DNA of the CDR3: TGCAGTGCTAGAGATTCCCTAGCGGGAGCCATCGAGCAGTACTTC.

This clonotype has a count of ten or more. The chain employs TRBV6-5 and TRBJ2-5; 10 bases are shared with TRBD2. The CDR3 has 14 amino acids. The V gene's germline CDR1 is MNHEY and CDR2 SVGAGI. V gave up 4 bases and J gave up 11 bases; unmatched junction bases: 10. In nucleotides, the CDR3 is TGTGCCAGCAGTTTCCCGGGACTAGCGAACTTACAGTACTTC. The encoded protein is CASSFPGLANLQYF.

Many counts were recorded for this clonotype. This rearrangement joins TRBV7-2 to TRBJ1-1, with a weak D call TRBD1 (5 bases). This CDR3 spans 14 amino acids. The V gene's germline CDR1 is SGHTA and CDR2 FQGNSA. V gave up 3 bases and J gave up 0 bases, with 8 bases separating them. CDR3 nucleotide sequence: TGTGCCAGCAGCTTCAGAGGGGTGAACACTGAAGCTTTCTTT. Amino acids: CASSFRGVNTEAFF.

This clonotype has just a few counts. This chain connects TRBV29-1 to TRBJ2-3; 8 bases map to TRBD2. This CDR3 is built from 13 residues. Germline CDR1 is SQVTM and CDR2 is ANQGSEA. The V gene end was trimmed by 5 bases and the J gene end by 3 bases; junction bases not matched to a gene: 4. DNA of the CDR3: TGCAGCGTTAGCGGGAGAGGGACAGATACGCAGTATTTT. Encoded protein: CSVSGRGTDTQYF.

This clonotype was picked up many times. The chain has TRBV12-3 or TRBV12-4 and TRBJ1-3; 7 nucleotides match TRBD1. The CDR3 covers 16 residues. Germline trimming cut 5 bases from V and 0 bases from J; bases unmatched to any gene: 7. The CDR3 loop reads CASSLSAGGSGNTIYF. CDR3 in DNA: TGTGCCAGCAGTCTTAGCGCAGGGGGCTCTGGAAACACCATATATTTT.

There are many counts of this clonotype. This chain connects TRBV20-1 to TRBJ2-1; TRBD2 agrees at 14 bases. Losses at the gene ends were 4 bases for V and 3 bases for J; bases not matched to a gene: 5. CDR3 size: 16 residues. Germline V gene data show CDR1 as DFQATT and CDR2 as SNEGSKA (reference sequence). CDR3 protein: CSATPTSGRDYNEQFF. The CDR3 DNA reads as TGCAGTGCTACCCCGACTAGCGGGAGGGACTACAATGAGCAGTTCTTC.

Of note for this clonotype: One end of the junction does not line up with germline, which may come from a read error. The gene calls are TRBV9 and TRBJ2-3; D may be TRBD1 (6 bases). Germline-derived CDR1 and CDR2 are SGDLS and YYNGEE. The CDR3 sequence is 17 residues long. The chain's CDR3 is CASSHPQSGYATGTQYF. CDR3 DNA: TGTGCCAGCAGCCACCCCCAATCAGGGTATGCGACAGGTACGCAGTATTTT.

As to this clonotype: This likely comes from a read error, as the CDR3 has no conserved phenylalanine or tryptophan at its end. The limits of the CDR3 on the DNA are not certain, so only TCRdb's listed CDR3 is given. The genes are TRBV29-1 and TRBJ2-1; TRBD1, the table's D call, lacks a check against the DNA. Germline V lookup: CDR1 SQVTM, CDR2 ANQGSEA. The CDR3 contains 14 residues when both ends are counted. The CDR3 loop reads CSVANRGYYNEQLY.

This clonotype has a handful of counts. A much larger clone differs from this one at a single base, so this may be a read error. The chain links TRBV20-1 to TRBJ2-5; weak D call: TRBD1 (5 bases). The CDR3 extends over 13 amino acids. V lost 6 bases to trimming and J lost 5 bases, with 16 bases between them. CDR1 is DFQATT, CDR2 SNEGSKA, per germline (reference sequence). This chain's CDR3 is CSASETVYETQYF. In DNA, the CDR3 is TGCAGTGCCAGCGAGACAGTGTACGAGACCCAGTACTTC.

This clonotype was detected many times. The V call is TRBV7-3, the J call TRBJ2-2; tentatively, D is TRBD1 (7 bases). The germline V gene has CDR1 SGHTA and CDR2 FQGTGA. The CDR3 totals 16 residues. Between the trimmed V and J ends, which lost 5 bases and 1 base, there was a span of 14 bases. DNA of the CDR3: TGTGCCAGCAGCCAAGGGGGCGGGATGAACACCGGGGAGCTGTTTTTT. Encoded protein: CASSQGGGMNTGELFF. Based on the CDR3 plus reference TRBV7-3 and TRBJ2-2, the full variable domain is GAGVSQTPSNKVTEKGKYVELRCDPISGHTALYWYRQSLGQGPEFLIYFQGTGAADDSGLPNDRFFAVRPEGSVSTLKIQRTERGDSAVYLCASSQGGGMNTGELFFGEGSRLTVL.

The chain employs TRBV27 and TRBJ1-1, with D perhaps matching TRBD1 (6 bases). V lost 4 bases and J lost 3, with 15 bases in between. From germline, CDR1 is MNHEY and CDR2 SMNVEV (reference sequence). The CDR3 is 15 residues long. CDR3 sequence reads: CASSSLQGGYTEAFF. CDR3 nucleotides: TGTGCCAGCAGTTCCTTACAGGGTGGGTACACTGAAGCTTTCTTT.

This clonotype is termed medium-sized (0.01 to 0.1%). The chain links TRBV7-3 to TRBJ2-1; 7 bases map to TRBD2. The CDR3 sequence is 15 residues long. Germline-derived CDR1 and CDR2 are SGHTA and FQGTGA. Germline trimming cut 5 bases from V and 9 bases from J; bases unmatched to any gene: 13. CDR3 amino acids: CASSPRGSGGSEQFF. The DNA for the CDR3 is TGTGCCAGCAGCCCTCGCGGGTCGGGAGGATCTGAGCAGTTCTTC.

This clonotype was seen at least ten times. The V and J genes are TRBV7-9 and TRBJ2-7; D call uncertain. This CDR3 is built from 12 residues. Trimming removed 4 bases at V and 3 bases at J, with 7 bases between. Germline V gene sequence: CDR1 SEHNR, CDR2 FQNEAQ (reference sequence). CDR3 coding DNA: TGTGCCAGCAGCTCGAACGTCTACGAGCAGTACTTC. Translation gives CASSSNVYEQYF.